This T cell receptor beta chain was found in a study of cytomegalovirus exposure and HLA in healthy donors. Overall study: The approximately 120 validation repertoires, a later analysis reported, used the same platform as the 600 to 700 repertoires from the first cohort.

Study-wide findings and caveats: The classifier reportedly diagnosed cytomegalovirus status with high sensitivity and specificity. The authors confirmed in vitro that three CMV-associated chains were specific for CMV antigens.

Details on this clone: Its antigen is unknown.

CDR1 is SEHNR, CDR2 FQNEAQ, per germline (reference sequence). The CDR3 consists of 12 residues. V lost 5 bases and J 3 bases, leaving 7 bases between the germline ends. Measured with immunoSEQ multiplex PCR; TCRdb has only the in-frame clones, and not every one. In the table there are about 150,000 clones, approximately 91% of which are singletons. The sample consisted of PBMCs. The TCR was taken from a man aged 18 to 29 in good health and CMV-seronegative. The chain uses TRBV7-9 and TRBJ2-5; weak D call: TRBD2 (5 bases). The CDR3 DNA is TGTGCCAGCAGCGCCGGGGAAGAGACCCAGTACTTC. Its protein is CASSAGEETQYF.